This TCR beta chain was identified in a study of T cells in Graves' hyperthyroidism and ophthalmopathy. In the study overall: Staff took peripheral blood when the initial diagnosis was made, before any treatment began.

The PBMCs studied were ones that came from about 10 ml fresh peripheral blood. Template material for amplifying TCR beta CDR3 regions consisted of RNA transcripts. Primed by the HTBI set, a first-round RT-PCR was run on the TCR CDR3. From the multiplex PCR reads, TCRdb called clonotypes with MiXCR, one entry per CDR3 protein. The sample lists a few hundred thousand distinct CDR3 sequences; 20% to 25% were seen once. General study findings and limits: Classification by a 13 V-J model distinguished ophthalmopathy from stable hyperthyroidism.

Germline CDR1 SEHNR, CDR2 FQNEAQ (reference sequence). The CDR3 contains 13 residues. The ends lost 6 bases at V and 7 bases at J; junction bases unmatched: 9. This clonotype has only a few counts. What it binds is unknown. This TCR came from a man between 18 and 29 years old with Graves' hyperthyroidism. Material: blood. The V and J genes are TRBV7-9 and TRBJ2-7; 7 bases match TRBD1. Here the CDR3 DNA reads TGTGCCAGCAGACCCTTCGACAGGGATGAGCAGTACTTC. The encoded protein is CASRPFDRDEQYF.